This is a list of T cell receptor beta chains from one sample in a study of blood T cell repertoires in COVID-19. TCRdb keeps only in-frame clones here, not all; method: immunoSEQ multiplex PCR. The sample shows 80,000 to 100,000 clones, about 82% of them seen only once. The sample comprised peripheral blood. Every receptor here comes from a woman between 55 and 75 years old in a cohort sampled during active or convalescent COVID-19. CDR3s include the opening cysteine and the closing phenylalanine or tryptophan. The order of the fields is D gene, V gene, J gene, clone size, CDR3 protein, CDR3 DNA. The D gene is left open where the match is weak. Only part of the rows carry a size: once, few, many, or a class if the clone is expanded.

D gene: -; V gene: TRBV11-2; J gene: TRBJ1-1; clone size: -; CDR3 protein: CASSLEGEAFF; CDR3 DNA: TGTGCCAGCAGCTTGGAGGGTGAAGCTTTCTTT
D gene: TRBD1; V gene: TRBV29-1; J gene: TRBJ2-7; clone size: -; CDR3 protein: CSVYRGSYEQYF; CDR3 DNA: TGCAGCGTCTACAGGGGTTCCTACGAGCAGTACTTC
D gene: -; V gene: TRBV25-1; J gene: TRBJ1-2; clone size: -; CDR3 protein: CASSTGLGFVYGYTF; CDR3 DNA: TGTGCCAGCAGTACGGGGTTGGGTTTTGTCTATGGCTACACCTTC
D gene: -; V gene: TRBV27; J gene: TRBJ1-1; clone size: few; CDR3 protein: CASSLGRFTEAFF; CDR3 DNA: TGTGCCAGCAGTTTAGGTCGGTTTACTGAAGCTTTCTTT
D gene: TRBD1; V gene: TRBV28; J gene: TRBJ2-3; clone size: -; CDR3 protein: CASSTRGQGTDTQYF; CDR3 DNA: TGTGCCAGCAGTACACGGGGACAGGGTACAGATACGCAGTATTTT
D gene: -; V gene: TRBV24-1; J gene: TRBJ2-1; clone size: -; CDR3 protein: CATSGLDSYNEQFF; CDR3 DNA: TGTGCCACCAGTGGACTAGACTCCTACAATGAGCAGTTCTTC
D gene: -; V gene: TRBV9; J gene: TRBJ2-5; clone size: -; CDR3 protein: CASSSTLGQRVETQYF; CDR3 DNA: TGTGCCAGCAGTTCTACCCTAGGACAGAGAGTAGAGACCCAGTACTTC
D gene: TRBD1; V gene: TRBV18; J gene: TRBJ1-6; clone size: once; CDR3 protein: CASSPATGAYNSPLHF; CDR3 DNA: TGTGCCAGCTCCCCTGCGACAGGGGCCTATAATTCACCCCTCCACTTT
D gene: TRBD2; V gene: TRBV5-1; J gene: TRBJ2-1; clone size: -; CDR3 protein: CASSLGTAGVSEQFF; CDR3 DNA: TGCGCCAGCAGCTTGGGGACGGCGGGAGTATCTGAGCAGTTCTTC
D gene: TRBD2; V gene: TRBV10-3; J gene: TRBJ2-7; clone size: -; CDR3 protein: CAISGLAEGAYEQYF; CDR3 DNA: TGTGCCATCAGCGGACTAGCGGAGGGGGCCTACGAGCAGTACTTC
D gene: -; V gene: TRBV9; J gene: TRBJ2-2; clone size: -; CDR3 protein: CASSAGGGDTGELFF; CDR3 DNA: TGTGCCAGCAGTGCCGGTGGGGGCGACACCGGGGAGCTGTTTTTT
D gene: TRBD1; V gene: TRBV28; J gene: TRBJ1-5; clone size: -; CDR3 protein: CASSFDPGQRDQPQHF; CDR3 DNA: TGTGCCAGCAGTTTTGATCCGGGACAGAGGGATCAGCCCCAGCATTTT
D gene: -; V gene: TRBV2; J gene: TRBJ1-1; clone size: -; CDR3 protein: CASRGAGKTEAFF; CDR3 DNA: TGTGCCAGCAGGGGGGCAGGTAAGACTGAAGCTTTCTTT
D gene: -; V gene: TRBV21-1; J gene: TRBJ1-1; clone size: -; CDR3 protein: CASSKGRSIDPRTGVMNTEAFF; CDR3 DNA: TGTGCCAGCAGCAAAGGGAGGTCTATCGACCCCAGGACAGGGGTCATGAACACTGAAGCTTTCTTT
D gene: -; V gene: TRBV7-8; J gene: TRBJ2-5; clone size: -; CDR3 protein: CASSLDTGTYQETQYF; CDR3 DNA: TGTGCCAGCAGCCTAGATACCGGGACATATCAAGAGACCCAGTACTTC
D gene: -; V gene: TRBV12-3/TRBV12-4; J gene: TRBJ1-1; clone size: -; CDR3 protein: CASSLIVNTEAFF; CDR3 DNA: TGTGCCAGCAGTTTAATAGTAAACACTGAAGCTTTCTTT
D gene: TRBD2; V gene: TRBV4-2; J gene: TRBJ2-1; clone size: -; CDR3 protein: CASSQRLAGHNEQFF; CDR3 DNA: TGTGCCAGCAGCCAACGACTAGCGGGCCACAATGAGCAGTTCTTC
D gene: TRBD1; V gene: TRBV29-1; J gene: TRBJ1-2; clone size: -; CDR3 protein: CSVEPDRGLGYTF; CDR3 DNA: TGCAGCGTTGAACCGGACAGGGGGCTTGGCTACACCTTC
D gene: -; V gene: TRBV21-1; J gene: TRBJ2-7; clone size: -; CDR3 protein: CASSKGEGVSYEQYF; CDR3 DNA: TGTGCCAGCAGCAAAGGTGAAGGGGTCTCCTACGAGCAGTACTTC
D gene: -; V gene: TRBV27; J gene: TRBJ1-2; clone size: -; CDR3 protein: CASSLSAGNGYTF; CDR3 DNA: TGTGCCAGCAGTTTATCGGCCGGGAATGGCTACACCTTC
D gene: -; V gene: TRBV7-3; J gene: TRBJ2-1; clone size: -; CDR3 protein: CASSLGGTSYNEQFF; CDR3 DNA: TGTGCCAGCAGCTTAGGCGGGACCTCCTACAATGAGCAGTTCTTC
D gene: -; V gene: TRBV11-2; J gene: TRBJ2-7; clone size: -; CDR3 protein: CASSPSGGYEQYF; CDR3 DNA: TGTGCCAGCAGCCCGTCCGGGGGCTACGAGCAGTACTTC
D gene: TRBD1; V gene: TRBV3-1/TRBV3-2; J gene: TRBJ1-5; clone size: once; CDR3 protein: CASSIQGVDQPQHF; CDR3 DNA: TGTGCCAGCAGCATACAGGGGGTGGATCAGCCCCAGCATTTT
D gene: -; V gene: TRBV19; J gene: TRBJ2-5; clone size: -; CDR3 protein: CATQRGETQYF; CDR3 DNA: TGTGCCACCCAGCGAGGGGAGACCCAGTACTTC
D gene: TRBD1; V gene: TRBV27; J gene: TRBJ1-2; clone size: -; CDR3 protein: CASSTDRAGGYTF; CDR3 DNA: TGTGCCAGCAGTACGGACAGGGCGGGTGGCTACACCTTC
D gene: -; V gene: TRBV28; J gene: TRBJ1-1; clone size: -; CDR3 protein: CASSLDGGGEAFF; CDR3 DNA: TGTGCCAGCAGTCTGGATGGGGGAGGTGAGGCTTTCTTT
D gene: TRBD1; V gene: TRBV5-6; J gene: TRBJ1-2; clone size: -; CDR3 protein: CASSLRDRVWYGYTF; CDR3 DNA: TGTGCCAGCAGTCTCCGGGACAGGGTATGGTATGGCTACACCTTC
D gene: -; V gene: TRBV12-5; J gene: TRBJ1-1; clone size: -; CDR3 protein: CASAGGAVTEAFF; CDR3 DNA: TGTGCTAGTGCCGGAGGGGCGGTCACTGAAGCTTTCTTT
D gene: -; V gene: TRBV3-1/TRBV3-2; J gene: TRBJ2-1; clone size: -; CDR3 protein: CASSQVGAHYNEQFF; CDR3 DNA: TGTGCCAGCAGCCAAGTAGGGGCTCACTACAATGAGCAGTTCTTC
D gene: TRBD1; V gene: TRBV2; J gene: TRBJ1-5; clone size: -; CDR3 protein: CASRSGTGHNQPQHF; CDR3 DNA: TGTGCCAGCAGGTCCGGGACAGGCCACAATCAGCCCCAGCATTTT
D gene: TRBD1; V gene: TRBV25-1; J gene: TRBJ1-1; clone size: -; CDR3 protein: CASATGTGYTEAFF; CDR3 DNA: TGTGCCAGCGCGACCGGGACAGGGTATACTGAAGCTTTCTTT
D gene: TRBD1; V gene: TRBV11-2; J gene: TRBJ2-3; clone size: few; CDR3 protein: CASSLAHPAGQVMDTQYF; CDR3 DNA: TGTGCCAGCAGCTTAGCCCATCCCGCAGGACAGGTGATGGATACGCAGTATTTT
D gene: TRBD1; V gene: TRBV4-1; J gene: TRBJ1-6; clone size: -; CDR3 protein: CASSPALTGGSSPLHF; CDR3 DNA: TGCGCCAGCAGCCCAGCTTTGACAGGGGGCTCTTCACCCCTCCACTTT
D gene: -; V gene: TRBV3-1/TRBV3-2; J gene: TRBJ1-4; clone size: -; CDR3 protein: CASSQDWAASTNEKLFF; CDR3 DNA: TGTGCCAGCAGCCAAGATTGGGCAGCCTCAACTAATGAAAAACTGTTTTTT
D gene: -; V gene: TRBV28; J gene: TRBJ1-5; clone size: -; CDR3 protein: CASSFGGAGNQPQHF; CDR3 DNA: TGTGCCAGCAGTTTCGGGGGGGCGGGCAATCAGCCCCAGCATTTT
D gene: TRBD1; V gene: TRBV14; J gene: TRBJ1-4; clone size: -; CDR3 protein: CASSLDRGYEKLFF; CDR3 DNA: TGTGCCAGCAGCCTGGACAGGGGATATGAAAAACTGTTTTTT
D gene: -; V gene: TRBV14; J gene: TRBJ2-7; clone size: -; CDR3 protein: CASSPIHGSGYEQYF; CDR3 DNA: TGTGCCAGCAGCCCTATACACGGCTCAGGATACGAGCAGTACTTC
D gene: -; V gene: TRBV14; J gene: TRBJ2-1; clone size: -; CDR3 protein: CASSTVITQFF; CDR3 DNA: TGTGCCAGCTCAACGGTCATAACGCAGTTCTTC
D gene: TRBD2; V gene: TRBV7-6; J gene: TRBJ2-1; clone size: -; CDR3 protein: CASSSTSGVGGNEQFF; CDR3 DNA: TGTGCCAGCAGCTCAACTAGCGGAGTGGGAGGCAATGAGCAGTTCTTC
D gene: TRBD1; V gene: TRBV5-4; J gene: TRBJ1-2; clone size: -; CDR3 protein: CASSPRDRDNYGYTF; CDR3 DNA: TGTGCCAGCAGCCCGCGGGACAGGGACAACTATGGCTACACCTTC
D gene: TRBD1; V gene: TRBV14; J gene: TRBJ2-3; clone size: -; CDR3 protein: CASSQGNRGRNTDTQYF; CDR3 DNA: TGTGCCAGCAGCCAGGGTAACAGGGGGCGAAACACAGATACGCAGTATTTT
D gene: TRBD1; V gene: TRBV4-1; J gene: TRBJ1-1; clone size: -; CDR3 protein: CASSKILTGLGTEAFF; CDR3 DNA: TGCGCCAGCAGCAAAATCCTGACAGGGCTTGGCACTGAAGCTTTCTTT
D gene: TRBD1; V gene: TRBV4-2; J gene: TRBJ1-5; clone size: -; CDR3 protein: CASSQDGTGGEPQHF; CDR3 DNA: TGTGCCAGCAGCCAAGATGGGACAGGGGGCGAGCCCCAGCATTTT
D gene: -; V gene: TRBV27; J gene: TRBJ2-3; clone size: -; CDR3 protein: CASSLGGTSTDTQYF; CDR3 DNA: TGTGCCAGCAGTTTAGGCGGGACTAGCACAGATACGCAGTATTTT
D gene: TRBD1; V gene: TRBV9; J gene: TRBJ1-3; clone size: -; CDR3 protein: CASSEWGTGDSGNTIYF; CDR3 DNA: TGTGCCAGCAGCGAGTGGGGGACAGGGGACTCTGGAAACACCATATATTTT
D gene: TRBD1; V gene: TRBV28; J gene: TRBJ1-2; clone size: -; CDR3 protein: CASSSGTDGYTF; CDR3 DNA: TGTGCCAGCAGTTCCGGGACAGACGGCTACACCTTC
D gene: -; V gene: TRBV28; J gene: TRBJ1-2; clone size: -; CDR3 protein: CASSLSVPSGYTF; CDR3 DNA: TGTGCCAGCAGTTTATCGGTACCTTCTGGCTACACCTTC
D gene: -; V gene: TRBV19; J gene: TRBJ1-1; clone size: -; CDR3 protein: CASSMGGRNTEAFF; CDR3 DNA: TGTGCCAGTAGTATGGGGGGTCGGAACACTGAAGCTTTCTTT
D gene: -; V gene: TRBV5-1; J gene: TRBJ2-7; clone size: -; CDR3 protein: CASSLAGGGYEQYF; CDR3 DNA: TGCGCCAGCAGCTTGGCCGGGGGAGGCTACGAGCAGTACTTC
D gene: -; V gene: TRBV9; J gene: TRBJ2-2; clone size: -; CDR3 protein: CASSVQSGTGELFF; CDR3 DNA: TGTGCCAGCAGCGTACAATCGGGGACCGGGGAGCTGTTTTTT